This entry is about one TCR beta chain. Assay: immunoSEQ multiplex PCR; the TCRdb copy retains only in-frame clones and omits some. Among about 160,000 clones listed, 95% to 96% were seen once. In germline, CDR1 is MNHEY, CDR2 SVGEGT. The CDR3 contains 14 residues. V lost 5 bases to trimming and J lost 0 bases; unmatched junction nucleotides: 2. The data stem from a study of control samples from healthy donors and cancer patients. The genes are TRBV6-2 or TRBV6-3 and TRBJ2-7; 9 nucleotides line up with TRBD2. Specimen: blood. The sequence was collected from a woman in her thirties in good health. This chain's CDR3 is CASSERGDSYEQYF. Here the CDR3 DNA reads TGTGCCAGCAGTGAGCGGGGGGACTCCTACGAGCAGTACTTC.